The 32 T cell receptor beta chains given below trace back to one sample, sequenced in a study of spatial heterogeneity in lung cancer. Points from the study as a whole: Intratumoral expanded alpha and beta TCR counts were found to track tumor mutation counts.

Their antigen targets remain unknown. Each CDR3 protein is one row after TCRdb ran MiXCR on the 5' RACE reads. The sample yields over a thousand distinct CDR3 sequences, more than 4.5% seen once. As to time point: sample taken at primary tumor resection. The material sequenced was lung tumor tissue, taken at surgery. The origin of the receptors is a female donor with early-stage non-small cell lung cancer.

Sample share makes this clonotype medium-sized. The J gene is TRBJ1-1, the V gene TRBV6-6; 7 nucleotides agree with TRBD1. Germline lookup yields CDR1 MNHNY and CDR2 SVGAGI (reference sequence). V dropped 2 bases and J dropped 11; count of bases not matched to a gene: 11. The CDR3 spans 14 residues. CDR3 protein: CASSYAMTGNGAFF. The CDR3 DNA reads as TGTGCCAGCAGTTACGCGATGACAGGGAACGGCGCTTTCTTT.

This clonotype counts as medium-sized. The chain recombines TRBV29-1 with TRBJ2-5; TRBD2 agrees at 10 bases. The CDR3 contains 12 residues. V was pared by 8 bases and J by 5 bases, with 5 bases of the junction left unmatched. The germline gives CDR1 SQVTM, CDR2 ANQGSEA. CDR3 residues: CSIIAGGETQYF. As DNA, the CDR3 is TGCAGCATTATAGCGGGGGGTGAGACCCAGTACTTC. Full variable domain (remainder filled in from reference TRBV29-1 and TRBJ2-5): SAVISQKPSRDICQRGTSLTIQCQVDSQVTMMFWYRQQPGQSLTLIATANQGSEATYESGFVIDKFPISRPNLTFSTLTVSNMSPEDSSIYLCSIIAGGETQYFGPGTRLLVL.

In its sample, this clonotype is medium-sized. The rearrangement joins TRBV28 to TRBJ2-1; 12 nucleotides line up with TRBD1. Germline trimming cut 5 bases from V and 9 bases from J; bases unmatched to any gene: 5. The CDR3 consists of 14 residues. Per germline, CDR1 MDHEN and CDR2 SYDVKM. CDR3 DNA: TGTGCCAGCAGTCCCGGGACAGGGGGCATTGAGCAGTTCTTC. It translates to CASSPGTGGIEQFF.

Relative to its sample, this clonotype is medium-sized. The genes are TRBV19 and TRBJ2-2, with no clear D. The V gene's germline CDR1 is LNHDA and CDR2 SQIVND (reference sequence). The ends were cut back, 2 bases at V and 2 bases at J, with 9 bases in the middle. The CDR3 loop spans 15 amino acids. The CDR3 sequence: CASSISVRNTGELFF. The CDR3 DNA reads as TGTGCCAGTAGTATAAGTGTACGAAACACCGGGGAGCTGTTTTTT. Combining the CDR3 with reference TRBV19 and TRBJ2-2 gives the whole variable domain DGGITQSPKYLFRKEGQNVTLSCEQNLNHDAMYWYRQDPGQGLRLIYYSQIVNDFQKGDIAEGYSVSREKKESFPLTVTSAQKNPTAFYLCASSISVRNTGELFFGEGSRLTVL.

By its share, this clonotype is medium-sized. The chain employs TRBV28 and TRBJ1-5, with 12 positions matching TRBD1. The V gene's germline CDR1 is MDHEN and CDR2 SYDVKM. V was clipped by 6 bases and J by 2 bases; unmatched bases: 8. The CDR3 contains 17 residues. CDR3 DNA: TGTGCCAGCAGAACCCGGGGACAGGGGGCAGGCAATCAGCCCCAGCATTTT. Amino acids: CASRTRGQGAGNQPQHF.

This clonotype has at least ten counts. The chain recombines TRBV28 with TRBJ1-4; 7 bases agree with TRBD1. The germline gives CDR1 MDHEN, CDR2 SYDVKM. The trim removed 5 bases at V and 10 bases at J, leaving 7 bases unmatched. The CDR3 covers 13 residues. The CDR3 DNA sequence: TGTGCCAGCAGTCCTGGACAGGCAGGAAAACTGTTTTTT. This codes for CASSPGQAGKLFF.

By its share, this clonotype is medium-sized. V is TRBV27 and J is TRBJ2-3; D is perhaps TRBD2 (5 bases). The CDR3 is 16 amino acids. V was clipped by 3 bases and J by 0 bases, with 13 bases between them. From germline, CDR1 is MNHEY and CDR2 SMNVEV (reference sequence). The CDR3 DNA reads TGTGCCAGCAGTTTTAGGAGTCGGGGTAGCACAGATACGCAGTATTTT. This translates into CASSFRSRGSTDTQYF.

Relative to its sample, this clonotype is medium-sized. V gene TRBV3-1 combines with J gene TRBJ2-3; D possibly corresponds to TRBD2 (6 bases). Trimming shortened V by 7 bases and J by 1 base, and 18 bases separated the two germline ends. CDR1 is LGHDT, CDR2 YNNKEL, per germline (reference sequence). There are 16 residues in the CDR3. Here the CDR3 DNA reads TGTGCCAGCAACCCAGGCGGCGGAGGGGGCACAGATACGCAGTATTTT. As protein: CASNPGGGGGTDTQYF.

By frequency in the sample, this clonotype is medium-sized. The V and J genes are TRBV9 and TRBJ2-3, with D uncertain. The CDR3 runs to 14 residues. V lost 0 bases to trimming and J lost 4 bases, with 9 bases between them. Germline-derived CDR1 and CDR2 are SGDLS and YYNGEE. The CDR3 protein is CASSVGVRPDTQYF. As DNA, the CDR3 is TGTGCCAGCAGCGTAGGGGTCCGGCCAGATACGCAGTATTTT.

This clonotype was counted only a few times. The CDR3 region has the DNA TGTGCCAGCAGGCTGACAGTGGACTCCTACGAGCAGTACTTC. Its translation is CASRLTVDSYEQYF. The genes are TRBV2 and TRBJ2-7; TRBD1 is a possible D gene (5 bases). The germline gives CDR1 SNHLY, CDR2 FYNNEI. The CDR3 contains 14 residues. The V end lost 6 bases, the J end lost 0 bases, and 12 bases lay between the germline ends.

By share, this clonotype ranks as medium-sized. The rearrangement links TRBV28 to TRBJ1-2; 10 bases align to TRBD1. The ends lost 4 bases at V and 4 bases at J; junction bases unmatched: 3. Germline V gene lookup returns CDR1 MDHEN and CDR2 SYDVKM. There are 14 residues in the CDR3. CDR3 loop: CASSSGTGAYGYTF. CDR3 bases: TGTGCCAGCAGTTCCGGGACAGGGGCCTATGGCTACACCTTC.

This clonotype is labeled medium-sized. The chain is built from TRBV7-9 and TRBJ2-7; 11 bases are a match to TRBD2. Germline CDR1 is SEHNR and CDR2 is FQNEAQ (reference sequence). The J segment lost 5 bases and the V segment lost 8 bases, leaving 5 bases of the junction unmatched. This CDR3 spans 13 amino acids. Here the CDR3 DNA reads TGTGCCAGCCAGACTAGCGGGGCTAACGAGCAGTACTTC. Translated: CASQTSGANEQYF.

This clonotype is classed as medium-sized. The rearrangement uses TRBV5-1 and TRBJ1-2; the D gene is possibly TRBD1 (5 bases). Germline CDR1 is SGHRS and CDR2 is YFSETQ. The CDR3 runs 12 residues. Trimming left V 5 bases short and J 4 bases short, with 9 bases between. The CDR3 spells CASRQDSYGYTF. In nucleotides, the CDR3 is TGCGCCAGCAGACAGGACTCCTATGGCTACACCTTC.

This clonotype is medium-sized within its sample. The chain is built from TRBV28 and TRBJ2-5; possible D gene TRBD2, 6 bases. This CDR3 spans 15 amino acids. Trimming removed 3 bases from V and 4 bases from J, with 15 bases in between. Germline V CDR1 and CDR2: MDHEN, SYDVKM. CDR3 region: CASSLGGYQGETQYF. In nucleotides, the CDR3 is TGTGCCAGCAGTTTGGGGGGTTATCAGGGAGAGACCCAGTACTTC.

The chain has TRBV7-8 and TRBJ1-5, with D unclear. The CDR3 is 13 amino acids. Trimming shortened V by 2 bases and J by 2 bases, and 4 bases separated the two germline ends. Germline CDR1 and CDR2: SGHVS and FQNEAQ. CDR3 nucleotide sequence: TGTGCCAGCAGCTTAATCCGCAATCAGCCCCAGCATTTT. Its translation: CASSLIRNQPQHF.

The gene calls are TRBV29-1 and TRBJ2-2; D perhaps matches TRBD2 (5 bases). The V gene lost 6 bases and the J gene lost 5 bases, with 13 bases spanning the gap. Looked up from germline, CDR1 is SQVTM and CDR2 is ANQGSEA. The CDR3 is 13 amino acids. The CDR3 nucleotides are TGCAGCGTGAGACGGGGTGGAACCGGGGAGCTGTTTTTT. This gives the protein CSVRRGGTGELFF.

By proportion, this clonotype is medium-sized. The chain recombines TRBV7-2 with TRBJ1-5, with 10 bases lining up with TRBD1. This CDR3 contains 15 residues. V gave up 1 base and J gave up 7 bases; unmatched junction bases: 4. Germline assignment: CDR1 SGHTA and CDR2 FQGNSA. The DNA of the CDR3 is TGTGCCAGCAGCTTAGGAGGGACAGGGGCCCAGCCCCAGCATTTT. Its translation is CASSLGGTGAQPQHF. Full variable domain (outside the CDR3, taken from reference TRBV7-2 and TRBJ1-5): GAGVSQSPSNKVTEKGKDVELRCDPISGHTALYWYRQSLGQGLEFLIYFQGNSAPDKSGLPSDRFSAERTGGSVSTLTIQRTQQEDSAVYLCASSLGGTGAQPQHFGDGTRLSIL.

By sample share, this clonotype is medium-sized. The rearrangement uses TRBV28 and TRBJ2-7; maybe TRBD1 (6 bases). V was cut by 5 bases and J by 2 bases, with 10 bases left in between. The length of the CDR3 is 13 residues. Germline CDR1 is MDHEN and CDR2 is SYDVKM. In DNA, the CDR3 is TGTGCCAGCAGTCTCAGGGGAACCTACGAGCAGTACGTC. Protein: CASSLRGTYEQYV.

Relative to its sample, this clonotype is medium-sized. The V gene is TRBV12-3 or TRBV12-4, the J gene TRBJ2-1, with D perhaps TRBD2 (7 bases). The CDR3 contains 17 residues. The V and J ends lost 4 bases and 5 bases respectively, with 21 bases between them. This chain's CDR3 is CASSSELGGARNNEQFF. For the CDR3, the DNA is TGTGCCAGCAGTTCTGAGCTAGGGGGGGCGAGAAACAATGAGCAGTTCTTC.

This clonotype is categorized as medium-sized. The CDR3 bases are TGTGCCATCAGTGATGGGTCGAGGAAAGAGACCCAGTACTTC. Translation gives CAISDGSRKETQYF. The V call is TRBV10-3, the J call TRBJ2-5; the D is unclear. Germline-derived CDR1 and CDR2 are ENHRY and SYGVKD. V lost 3 bases and J lost 3, with 11 bases in between. The CDR3 runs 14 residues.

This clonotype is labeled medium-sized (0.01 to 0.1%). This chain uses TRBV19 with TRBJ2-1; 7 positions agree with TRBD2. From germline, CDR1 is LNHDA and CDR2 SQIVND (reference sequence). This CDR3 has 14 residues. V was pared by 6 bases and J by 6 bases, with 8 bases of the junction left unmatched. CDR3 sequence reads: CASSERDPGNEQFF. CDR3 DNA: TGTGCCAGTAGCGAGCGGGATCCGGGCAATGAGCAGTTCTTC.

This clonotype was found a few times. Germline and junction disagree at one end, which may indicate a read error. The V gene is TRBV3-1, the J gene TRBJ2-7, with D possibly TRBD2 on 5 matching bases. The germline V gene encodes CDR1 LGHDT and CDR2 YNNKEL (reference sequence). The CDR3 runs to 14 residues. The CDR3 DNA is TGTGCCAGTAGCCCGAGGGCAGTTGAGGGAGAGCAGTACTTC. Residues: CASSPRAVEGEQYF.

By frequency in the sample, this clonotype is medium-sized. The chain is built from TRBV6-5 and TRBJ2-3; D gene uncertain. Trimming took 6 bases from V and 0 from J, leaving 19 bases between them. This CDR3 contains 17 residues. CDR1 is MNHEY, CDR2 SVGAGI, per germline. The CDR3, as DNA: TGTGCCAGCAGCCCCCCCGGGCCTCTAGGGAGCACAGATACGCAGTATTTT. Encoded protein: CASSPPGPLGSTDTQYF.

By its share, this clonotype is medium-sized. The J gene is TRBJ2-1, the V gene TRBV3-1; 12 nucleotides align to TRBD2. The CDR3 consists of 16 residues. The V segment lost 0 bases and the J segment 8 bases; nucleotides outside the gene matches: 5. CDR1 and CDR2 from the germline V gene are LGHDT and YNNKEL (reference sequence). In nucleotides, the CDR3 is TGTGCCAGCAGCCAAGAGCTGACTAGCGGGAGCCATGAGCAGTTCTTC. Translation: CASSQELTSGSHEQFF.

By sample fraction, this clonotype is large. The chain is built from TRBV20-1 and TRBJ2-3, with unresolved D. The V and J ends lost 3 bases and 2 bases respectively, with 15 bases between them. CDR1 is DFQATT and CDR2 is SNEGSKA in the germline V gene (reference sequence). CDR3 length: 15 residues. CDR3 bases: TGCAGTGCTAGCAAGCCCTCTCCGCTCACAGATACGCAGTATTTT. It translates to CSASKPSPLTDTQYF.

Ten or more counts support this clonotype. The CDR3 sequence is CASSLPGSYSYGYTF. The CDR3 bases are TGTGCCAGCTCACTCCCTGGGTCTTATTCCTATGGCTACACCTTC. This chain uses TRBV18 with TRBJ1-2; no definite D call. The CDR3 covers 15 residues. Trimming shortened V by 4 bases and J by 4 bases, and 16 bases separated the two germline ends. Germline V gene lookup returns CDR1 KGHSH and CDR2 LQKENI.

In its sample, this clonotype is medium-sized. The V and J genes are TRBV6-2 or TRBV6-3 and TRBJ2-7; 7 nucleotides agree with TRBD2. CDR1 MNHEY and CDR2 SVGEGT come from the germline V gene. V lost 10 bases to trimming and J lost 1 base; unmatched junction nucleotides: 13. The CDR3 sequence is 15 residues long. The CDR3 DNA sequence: TGTGCCACCGCCCCATGGCTAGCGGTTTCCTACGAGCAGTACTTC. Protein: CATAPWLAVSYEQYF.

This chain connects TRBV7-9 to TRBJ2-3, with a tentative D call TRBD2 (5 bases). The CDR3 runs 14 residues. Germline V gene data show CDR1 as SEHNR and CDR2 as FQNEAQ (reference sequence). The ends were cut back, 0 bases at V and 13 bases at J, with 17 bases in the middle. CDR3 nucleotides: TGTGCCAGCAGCTTAGCCGATGCGGGCGGACTGGAGTATTTT. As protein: CASSLADAGGLEYF.

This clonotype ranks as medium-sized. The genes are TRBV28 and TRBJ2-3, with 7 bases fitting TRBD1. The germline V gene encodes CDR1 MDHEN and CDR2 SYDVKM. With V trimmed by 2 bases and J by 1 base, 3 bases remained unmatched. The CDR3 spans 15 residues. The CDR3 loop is CASSLDRVGTDTQYF. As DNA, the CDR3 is TGTGCCAGCAGTTTAGACAGGGTTGGCACAGATACGCAGTATTTT.

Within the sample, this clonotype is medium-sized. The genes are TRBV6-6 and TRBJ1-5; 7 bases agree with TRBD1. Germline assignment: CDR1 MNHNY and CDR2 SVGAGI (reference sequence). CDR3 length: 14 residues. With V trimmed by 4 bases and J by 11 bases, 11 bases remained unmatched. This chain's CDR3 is CASSSGQGGSAQHF. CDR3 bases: TGTGCCAGCAGTTCAGGCCAGGGGGGTTCGGCCCAGCATTTT.

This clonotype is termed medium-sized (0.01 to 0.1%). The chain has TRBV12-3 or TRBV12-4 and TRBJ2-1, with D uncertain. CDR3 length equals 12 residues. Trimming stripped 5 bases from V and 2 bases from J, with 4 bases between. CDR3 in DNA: TGTGCCAGCAGTCCCCCCTACAATGAGCAGTTCTTC. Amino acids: CASSPPYNEQFF.

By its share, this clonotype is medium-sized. CDR3 region: CSVPGTGKNTEAFF. The DNA for the CDR3 is TGCAGCGTTCCCGGGACAGGTAAAAACACTGAAGCTTTCTTT. The chain employs TRBV29-1 and TRBJ1-1, with 8 nucleotides matching TRBD1. Trimming at V came to 5 bases and at J to 2 bases, leaving 7 bases not matched to a gene. The CDR3 is 14 amino acids. CDR1 SQVTM and CDR2 ANQGSEA come from the germline V gene.